Following are 24 T cell receptor beta chains from one sample sequenced in a study of blood T cell repertoires in COVID-19. Sequencing used immunoSEQ multiplex PCR; TCRdb keeps in-frame clones, though not all of them. The sample lists some 120,000 clones; approximately 84% were seen once. Sequenced sample: peripheral blood. These receptors originate from a man between 70 and 80 years old with acute or convalescent COVID-19.

The genes are TRBV6-5 and TRBJ2-3; D is undetermined. The germline V gene encodes CDR1 MNHEY and CDR2 SVGAGI. This CDR3 is built from 13 residues. Trimming took 7 bases from V and 1 from J, leaving 9 bases between them. The CDR3: CASTSSGTDTQYF. The CDR3 DNA reads as TGTGCCAGCACCTCTTCGGGCACAGATACGCAGTATTTT.

The chain uses TRBV10-2 and TRBJ2-3, with D maybe TRBD1 (5 bases). CDR1 and CDR2 (germline): WSHSY, SAAADI. This CDR3 region has 15 residues. With 3 bases removed from V and 0 bases from J, the gap between germline ends came to 10 bases. The CDR3 spells CASSESTASTDTQYF. The CDR3 bases are TGCGCCAGCAGTGAATCGACAGCTAGCACAGATACGCAGTATTTT.

This clone was counted once. This rearrangement joins TRBV6-1 to TRBJ1-1; no clear D. V gave up 1 base and J gave up 5 bases, with 23 bases separating them. The CDR3 has 18 residues. CDR1 is MNHNS, CDR2 SASEGT, per germline. In nucleotides, the CDR3 is TGTGCCAGCAGTGAAGATTCATGGGGAGTCGGTACACGTACTGAAGCTTTCTTT. It translates to CASSEDSWGVGTRTEAFF.

The V and J genes are TRBV4-2 and TRBJ2-2; no clear D. The CDR3 is 16 amino acids. In germline, CDR1 is LGHNA, CDR2 YNFKEQ. Trimming shortened V by 0 bases and J by 0 bases, and 8 bases separated the two germline ends. The CDR3 loop is CASSQDHYSNTGELFF. For the CDR3, the DNA is TGTGCCAGCAGCCAAGATCACTACTCGAACACCGGGGAGCTGTTTTTT.

V gene TRBV28 combines with J gene TRBJ2-5; 9 bases agree with TRBD2. Trimming took 8 bases from V and 5 from J; bases not matched to a gene: 9. Germline V lookup: CDR1 MDHEN, CDR2 SYDVKM. The CDR3 has 14 amino acids. The chain's CDR3 is CASGGGGPRETQYF. For the CDR3, the DNA is TGTGCCAGCGGCGGGGGGGGGCCGCGGGAGACCCAGTACTTC. Variable domain in full (rest from reference TRBV28 and TRBJ2-5): DVKVTQSSRYLVKRTGEKVFLECVQDMDHENMFWYRQDPGLGLRLIYFSYDVKMKEKGDIPEGYSVSREKKERFSLILESASTNQTSMYLCASGGGGPRETQYFGPGTRLLVL.

This chain links TRBV6-5 with TRBJ1-2; weak D call: TRBD1 (5 bases). Per germline, CDR1 MNHEY and CDR2 SVGAGI. CDR3 length: 14 amino acids. Trimming pared 5 bases from V and 4 bases from J, leaving 14 bases between. CDR3 in DNA: TGTGCCAGCAGTAAGGGGTTCCTTACCTATGGCTACACCTTC. Translation gives CASSKGFLTYGYTF.

The table lists this clone with a few counts. The chain joins TRBV9 to TRBJ2-2; TRBD1 might be the D (6 bases). V was pared by 3 bases and J by 6 bases, with 6 bases between. Germline V gives CDR1 SGDLS, CDR2 YYNGEE. The CDR3 runs 12 residues. Here the CDR3 reads CASSAGAGELFF. For the CDR3, the DNA is TGTGCCAGCAGCGCAGGGGCCGGGGAGCTGTTTTTT.

This rearrangement joins TRBV7-2 to TRBJ2-5, with 8 positions matching TRBD2. The CDR3 loop spans 17 amino acids. Germline CDR1 SGHTA, CDR2 FQGNSA. Unmatched junction bases numbered 9, after V lost 2 bases and J lost 1 base. CDR3 loop: CASSLRIGRGAQETQYF. CDR3 DNA sequence: TGTGCCAGCAGCTTAAGGATTGGGCGGGGGGCCCAAGAGACCCAGTACTTC.

This clone occurred a few times. This sequence joins TRBV2 and TRBJ2-7, with 7 bases fitting TRBD1. The germline gives CDR1 SNHLY, CDR2 FYNNEI. V shed 6 bases and J 7 bases; nucleotides not matched to a gene: 9. This CDR3 has 13 amino acids. The CDR3 DNA sequence: TGTGCCAGCAGAGTAATACAGGGGTGGGAGCAGTACTTC. This gives the protein CASRVIQGWEQYF.

This clone was detected only once. This sequence joins TRBV4-1 and TRBJ1-2; TRBD1 matches 7 bases. Germline V gene data show CDR1 as MGHRA and CDR2 as YSYEKL. This CDR3 comprises 14 residues. Trimming took 2 bases from V and 4 from J; bases not matched to a gene: 4. CDR3 amino acids: CASSQTRDSYGYTF. The CDR3 DNA follows: TGCGCCAGCAGCCAAACCCGGGACAGCTATGGCTACACCTTC.

The V gene is TRBV5-1, the J gene TRBJ1-2; D is perhaps TRBD1 (5 bases). V lost 4 bases and J 0 bases, leaving 7 bases between the germline ends. Germline CDR1 reads SGHRS; CDR2 reads YFSETQ. This CDR3 has 13 residues. The CDR3 sequence is CASSTGANYGYTF. The CDR3, as DNA: TGCGCCAGCAGCACGGGGGCTAACTATGGCTACACCTTC.

This sequence joins TRBV5-1 and TRBJ2-1; the D gene is possibly TRBD1 (6 bases). This CDR3 is 13 amino acids long. Germline V gives CDR1 SGHRS, CDR2 YFSETQ. V was pared by 1 base and J by 8 bases, with 10 bases between. The CDR3 coding sequence is TGCGCCAGCAGCTTGCAACAGGGTTATGAGCAGTTCTTC. It encodes CASSLQQGYEQFF.

The rearrangement uses TRBV19 and TRBJ1-4; 8 bases line up with TRBD1. The CDR3 spans 16 residues. From germline, CDR1 is LNHDA and CDR2 SQIVND (reference sequence). With V trimmed by 6 bases and J by 10 bases, 16 bases remained unmatched. The CDR3 region has the DNA TGTGCCAGTAGCAACCTGGGACAGGCCCCGGTTGGAAAACTGTTTTTT. Protein sequence: CASSNLGQAPVGKLFF.

In DNA form, the CDR3 reads TGTGCCATCAGGAGTGACAGGGGGGATGAAAAACTGTTTTTT. This gives the protein CAIRSDRGDEKLFF. The chain couples TRBV10-3 to TRBJ1-4; 9 bases line up with TRBD1. This CDR3 is 14 amino acids long. CDR1 is ENHRY and CDR2 is SYGVKD in the germline V gene. J gave up 6 bases and V 6 bases, and 5 bases lay outside the gene matches.

The chain combines TRBV24-1 with TRBJ1-2; D gene uncertain. CDR1 is KGHDR, CDR2 SFDVKD, per germline. With 1 base removed from V and 4 bases from J, the gap between germline ends came to 9 bases. This CDR3 is 14 amino acids long. The CDR3 DNA follows: TGTGCCACCAGTGATTTTAGCTTACCCTATGGCTACACCTTC. This encodes CATSDFSLPYGYTF.

The chain has TRBV14 and TRBJ1-2, with 9 bases that match TRBD1. This CDR3 has 13 amino acids. The V segment lost 5 bases and the J segment 9 bases; nucleotides outside the gene matches: 7. In germline, CDR1 is SGHDN, CDR2 FVKESK. In nucleotides, the CDR3 is TGTGCCAGCAGCTACGGACAGGGGTATCGCTACACCTTC. As protein: CASSYGQGYRYTF.

The J gene is TRBJ1-1, the V gene TRBV5-4; 7 bases fit TRBD1. Germline CDR1 SGHNT, CDR2 YYREEE (reference sequence). After removal of 4 bases from V and 10 bases from J, the junction contained 7 bases not matched to a gene. The CDR3 runs 12 residues. The chain's CDR3 is CASSLTGYGAFF. In nucleotides, the CDR3 is TGTGCCAGCAGCCTGACAGGGTATGGAGCTTTCTTT.

The rearrangement uses TRBV16 and TRBJ1-6; TRBD1 matches 7 bases. The V segment lost 2 bases and the J segment 7 bases; nucleotides outside the gene matches: 8. The CDR3 is 16 amino acids. CDR1 KGHSY and CDR2 FQNENV come from the germline V gene. The CDR3 region is CASSQRNTDRNSPLHF. Here the CDR3 DNA reads TGTGCCAGCAGCCAAAGAAACACGGACAGGAATTCACCCCTCCACTTT.

The CDR3 DNA reads as TGTGCCAGCAGCCCTAGGGGGAGCTGGGAGCAGTACTTC. Its translation: CASSPRGSWEQYF. The chain links TRBV27 to TRBJ2-7; D is possibly TRBD1 (6 bases). Germline V lookup: CDR1 MNHEY, CDR2 SMNVEV (reference sequence). Between the trimmed V and J ends, which lost 6 bases and 7 bases, there was a span of 16 bases. The length of the CDR3 is 13 residues.

J is TRBJ2-2 and V is TRBV29-1, with D unclear. CDR3 length: 15 amino acids. CDR1 is SQVTM, CDR2 ANQGSEA, per germline. V gave up 6 bases and J gave up 1 base, with 15 bases separating them. The CDR3: CSVPSRNLNTGELFF. The CDR3 DNA reads TGCAGCGTCCCGTCTAGGAATTTGAACACCGGGGAGCTGTTTTTT.

V gene TRBV27 combines with J gene TRBJ2-7, with 8 bases matching TRBD1. The CDR3 is made up of 12 amino acids. The germline gives CDR1 MNHEY, CDR2 SMNVEV (reference sequence). J lost 6 bases, V lost 6 bases, and 4 bases had no gene match. Here the CDR3 reads CASSKTGVEQYF. The CDR3 nucleotides are TGTGCCAGCAGCAAGACAGGGGTCGAGCAGTACTTC.

The chain employs TRBV5-1 and TRBJ2-5, with 10 nucleotides matching TRBD1. Losses at the gene ends were 0 bases for V and 6 bases for J; bases not matched to a gene: 2. CDR3 size: 14 residues. Germline V gene lookup returns CDR1 SGHRS and CDR2 YFSETQ. CDR3 nucleotides: TGCGCCAGCAGCTTGGGGGACAGGGGACAGACCCAGTACTTC. It specifies CASSLGDRGQTQYF.

This clone was counted between two and nine times. This rearrangement joins TRBV9 to TRBJ1-6; 7 bases are shared with TRBD1. J gave up 7 bases and V 7 bases, and 2 bases lay outside the gene matches. The CDR3 sequence is 12 residues long. The germline V gene has CDR1 SGDLS and CDR2 YYNGEE. The CDR3 DNA follows: TGTGCCAGCGGGACAGACAATTCACCCCTCCACTTT. Encoded protein: CASGTDNSPLHF.

The V call is TRBV5-4, the J call TRBJ1-1; D might be TRBD1 (5 bases). V shed 0 bases and J shed 0 bases, with 12 bases lying between them. The CDR3 runs to 16 residues. Germline-derived CDR1 and CDR2 are SGHNT and YYREEE (reference sequence). Here the CDR3 reads CASSLDPARVNTEAFF. CDR3 DNA sequence: TGTGCCAGCAGCTTGGACCCGGCCAGGGTGAACACTGAAGCTTTCTTT.